This TCR beta chain was captured by sequencing in a study of CD8 T cells in ankylosing spondylitis (dated by TCRdb to the late 2010s). At the level of the whole study: The study set out to find disease-linked TCR variants by profiling T cell receptor beta repertoires in ankylosing spondylitis patients and healthy donors. The full study cohort was made up of about 25 ankylosing spondylitis patients and roughly 100 healthy donors. Peripheral blood was sampled, and synovial fluid was also collected from ankylosing spondylitis patients.

The paper as a whole reports these results and caveats: A CD8+ phenotype was shown by the disease-linked clones, which were found at relatively low frequencies in peripheral blood. Blood from ankylosing spondylitis patients appeared to be characterized by a TCR beta motif composed of 7 to 9 highly homologous amino acid variants. Significant enrichment of the disease-linked clones was reported in matched synovial fluid samples from ankylosing spondylitis patients. Some motif variants were previously reported in synovial fluid and blood of reactive arthritis patients, suggesting common disease-initiation mechanisms.

For CDR1 and CDR2, the germline V gene lists SQVTM and ANQGSEA. Germline trimming amounts to 6 bases on V and 7 bases on J, with 12 as the count of junction bases outside the gene matches. Inclusive of the bounding cysteine and phenylalanine, the CDR3 is 15 residues long. Only CDR3 DNA is held: 45 bases, read in frame from base 1. This clonotype appeared many times. Its antigen has not been determined. Base qualities are not at hand, and no much larger clone is one base apart. Sequencing instrument: Illumina HiSeq 2500. TCR beta libraries were prepared by quantitative 5'-RACE with molecular barcodes. The authors' analysis ran thus. A new computational method, built on a probabilistic model of VDJ rearrangement, was used to identify disease-linked TCR variants. TCRdb reprocessed the public reads (quality trimming at Q25 with fastp, clone calling with MiXCR) and kept in-frame beta chains. Records with the same CDR3 protein are collapsed into one entry carrying the most frequent genes and DNA. These V and J calls derive from TCRdb rather than the authors' analysis. The sample table lists roughly 250,000 distinct CDR3 sequences, roughly a tenth of them with a count of one. Jointly, the top ten make up about 2.8% of the sample.

The TCR sequence derives from a male donor with ankylosing spondylitis or in good health (not recorded which). Sequences were obtained from blood, either unsorted or a sorted T cell fraction (not recorded which). Rearrangement joined TRBV29-1 to TRBJ1-2; a stretch of 12 junction bases matches TRBD1. CDR3 protein: CSVIQRGQGASGYTF. Read as DNA, the sequence is TGCAGCGTCATACAACGGGGACAGGGGGCGTCTGGCTACACCTTC.